This entry lists 20 T cell receptor beta chains sequenced from one sample in a study of OX40 agonist ivuxolimab in advanced cancers. TCRdb's copy holds only in-frame clones and misses some; the assay was immunoSEQ multiplex PCR. The sample includes 55,000 to 75,000 clones, 85% to 90% of them seen just once. Material: CD4+ or CD8+ T cells sorted from blood, obtained in a trial of the OX40 agonist ivuxolimab. The source of these receptors is an adult with an advanced solid tumor such as melanoma, head and neck, liver or kidney cancer.

This chain joins TRBV9 and TRBJ2-1, with 10 bases that match TRBD2. Trimming removed 0 bases from V and 0 bases from J; junction bases left unmatched: 9. The CDR3 runs to 19 residues. Germline CDR1 SGDLS, CDR2 YYNGEE. This CDR3 is CASSVAGLAALRSYNEQFF. CDR3 coding DNA: TGTGCCAGCAGCGTAGCCGGACTAGCGGCTCTCCGCTCCTACAATGAGCAGTTCTTC.

The chain uses TRBV7-2 and TRBJ2-5; D gene unclear. CDR1 SGHTA and CDR2 FQGNSA come from the germline V gene. This CDR3 has 11 residues. V shed 6 bases and J shed 3 bases, with 5 bases lying between them. DNA for the CDR3: TGTGCCAGCAGTGAGAAAGAGACCCAGTACTTC. This gives the protein CASSEKETQYF.

V gene TRBV18 combines with J gene TRBJ2-5; 12 nucleotides agree with TRBD2. The germline V gene has CDR1 KGHSH and CDR2 LQKENI. The CDR3 length is 14 residues. The junction had 4 bases not matched to a gene; V was cut back by 6 bases and J by 5 bases. The CDR3: CASSQTSGSETQYF. Here the CDR3 DNA reads TGTGCCAGCTCTCAGACTAGCGGGAGTGAGACCCAGTACTTC.

The chain carries TRBV5-1 and TRBJ2-1, with a weak D call TRBD1 (5 bases). CDR3 length equals 13 residues. The germline CDR1 and CDR2 sequences are SGHRS and YFSETQ. Between the trimmed V and J ends, which lost 0 bases and 9 bases, there was a span of 10 bases. Here the CDR3 reads CASSLVRVSEQFF. As DNA, the CDR3 is TGCGCCAGCAGCTTGGTCAGGGTTTCTGAGCAGTTCTTC.

The chain carries TRBV18 and TRBJ1-2, with D possibly being TRBD1 (5 bases). Deletions cut 6 bases from V and 7 bases from J, with 15 bases between. Germline CDR1 is KGHSH and CDR2 is LQKENI. The CDR3 totals 13 residues. CDR3: CASSEDTGRGYTF. The DNA for the CDR3 is TGTGCCAGCTCCGAGGACACGGGCCGTGGCTACACCTTC.

This clone was seen a handful of times. The J gene is TRBJ2-3, the V gene TRBV5-1; tentative D call: TRBD1 (6 bases). The CDR3 is made up of 16 amino acids. V dropped 1 base and J dropped 0 bases, with 12 bases sitting between them. CDR1 and CDR2 (germline): SGHRS, YFSETQ. The CDR3 DNA is TGCGCCAGCAGCTTGTGGCGAGGGGGAAGCACAGATACGCAGTATTTT. Translating it yields CASSLWRGGSTDTQYF.

The J gene is TRBJ2-5, the V gene TRBV21-1. TRBV21-1 is a listed pseudogene. The CDR3 has 14 residues. The CDR3 region has the DNA TGTGCCAGCAGCATCGGAACTCTTCAAGAGACCCAGTACTTC. Protein: CASSIGTLQETQYF.

The rearrangement links TRBV11-2 to TRBJ1-3; no reliable D call. V was shortened by 5 bases and J by 0 bases, with 14 bases between the two germline ends. Germline lookup yields CDR1 SGHAT and CDR2 FQNNGV. There are 16 residues in the CDR3. DNA for the CDR3: TGTGCCAGCAGCGTAACAGATCCTGTCTCTGGAAACACCATATATTTT. Translation: CASSVTDPVSGNTIYF.

This chain uses TRBV6-5 with TRBJ2-7, with TRBD2 identical over 12 bases. This CDR3 contains 15 residues. Trimming cost V 7 bases and J 0 bases; bases outside gene matches: 4. Germline V gene sequence: CDR1 MNHEY, CDR2 SVGAGI. CDR3 in DNA: TGTGCCAGCAAGAGACTAGCGGGAGTCTCCTACGAGCAGTACTTC. Protein product: CASKRLAGVSYEQYF.

This clone was recorded once. This chain connects TRBV6-5 to TRBJ1-4, with 10 nucleotides matching TRBD1. There are 16 residues in the CDR3. After removal of 4 bases from V and 7 bases from J, the junction contained 9 bases not matched to a gene. The germline V gene encodes CDR1 MNHEY and CDR2 SVGAGI. The CDR3 DNA sequence: TGTGCCAGCAGTTCCCATCCCGGGACAGGGGTTGAAAAACTGTTTTTT. The encoded protein is CASSSHPGTGVEKLFF.

This sequence joins TRBV29-1 and TRBJ1-5, with D hard to call. The CDR3 totals 13 residues. Trimming stripped 4 bases from V and 6 bases from J, with 13 bases between. Germline V gives CDR1 SQVTM, CDR2 ANQGSEA. The CDR3 region is CSVVGFQGQPQHF. CDR3 nucleotide sequence: TGCAGCGTTGTAGGATTCCAAGGTCAGCCCCAGCATTTT. Variable domain in full (rest from reference TRBV29-1 and TRBJ1-5): SAVISQKPSRDICQRGTSLTIQCQVDSQVTMMFWYRQQPGQSLTLIATANQGSEATYESGFVIDKFPISRPNLTFSTLTVSNMSPEDSSIYLCSVVGFQGQPQHFGDGTRLSIL.

The CDR3, as DNA: TGTGCCAGCAGTTTATCTAGCGGGAGGGCCGGGAACACCGGGGAGCTGTTTTTT. Translating it yields CASSLSSGRAGNTGELFF. The V and J genes are TRBV27 and TRBJ2-2; TRBD2 agrees at 11 bases. This CDR3 spans 18 amino acids. After removal of 0 bases from V and 1 base from J, the junction contained 4 bases not matched to a gene. Germline loops: CDR1 MNHEY, CDR2 SMNVEV (reference sequence).

The chain combines TRBV11-2 with TRBJ1-2; no definite D call. Looked up from germline, CDR1 is SGHAT and CDR2 is FQNNGV. This CDR3 has 13 amino acids. Trimming took off 3 bases at V and 8 bases at J, with 13 bases between the two ends. The DNA of the CDR3 is TGTGCCAGCAGCTTGGGGAGAGGGCGGGGCTACACCTTC. This encodes CASSLGRGRGYTF.

V and J are TRBV6-5 and TRBJ1-2; D remains unclear. The V and J ends lost 4 bases and 3 bases respectively, with 9 bases between them. The CDR3 is 13 residues long. The V gene's germline CDR1 is MNHEY and CDR2 SVGAGI. CDR3 coding DNA: TGTGCCAGCAGTTTATCAGGAGACTATGGCTACACCTTC. Translated, it gives CASSLSGDYGYTF.

The chain employs TRBV7-3 and TRBJ1-5; 9 bases fit TRBD1. Germline V gene data show CDR1 as SGHTA and CDR2 as FQGTGA. With V trimmed by 5 bases and J by 7 bases, 3 bases remained unmatched. The CDR3 consists of 13 residues. CDR3 protein: CASSPTGGQPQHF. The DNA for the CDR3 is TGTGCCAGCAGCCCGACAGGGGGGCAGCCCCAGCATTTT.

J is TRBJ2-3 and V is TRBV5-5; the D gene could be TRBD1 or TRBD2 (5 bases each). The CDR3 runs 16 residues. The germline V and J ends were trimmed by 2 bases and 0 bases, with 13 bases remaining between them. CDR1 is SGHKS and CDR2 is YYEKEE in the germline V gene (reference sequence). CDR3 nucleotide sequence: TGTGCCAGCAGCTTTTCCGGGACGGCAAGCACAGATACGCAGTATTTT. Encoded protein: CASSFSGTASTDTQYF.

The chain recombines TRBV7-9 with TRBJ1-1; no clear D. CDR1 and CDR2 (germline): SEHNR, FQNEAQ (reference sequence). This CDR3 is 16 amino acids long. The V end was cut by 4 bases, the J end by 0 bases, with 15 bases between. In DNA, the CDR3 is TGTGCCAGCAGCTCTCAGTTGGCCAGCTTGAACACTGAAGCTTTCTTT. Amino acids: CASSSQLASLNTEAFF. The complete variable domain, with remaining parts taken from reference TRBV7-9 and TRBJ1-1, reads DTGVSQNPRHKITKRGQNVTFRCDPISEHNRLYWYRQTLGQGPEFLTYFQNEAQLEKSRLLSDRFSAERPKGSFSTLEIQRTEQGDSAMYLCASSSQLASLNTEAFFGQGTRLTVV.

The genes are TRBV5-1 and TRBJ1-1, with D hard to call. Trimming removed 4 bases from V and 0 bases from J, with 13 bases in between. The germline gives CDR1 SGHRS, CDR2 YFSETQ. CDR3 size: 15 residues. CDR3 nucleotide sequence: TGCGCCAGCAGCCGCCGGGCAGAGATGAACACTGAAGCTTTCTTT. As protein: CASSRRAEMNTEAFF.

The chain uses TRBV11-3 and TRBJ1-1; TRBD1 agrees at 7 bases. Per germline, CDR1 SGHNT and CDR2 YENEEA. There are 14 residues in the CDR3. V lost 4 bases to trimming and J lost 7 bases; unmatched junction nucleotides: 9. The CDR3 region has the DNA TGTGCCAGCAGCTCCCTAAAGGGGGCACTTGAAGCTTTCTTT. Protein: CASSSLKGALEAFF.

In this sample, this clone turned up once. V usage is TRBV7-9 and J usage is TRBJ1-6; D remains unclear. The CDR3 is made up of 15 amino acids. CDR1 and CDR2 (germline): SEHNR, FQNEAQ (reference sequence). V lost 4 bases to trimming and J lost 0 bases, with 7 bases between them. CDR3 sequence: CASSSQSSYNSPLHF. In DNA form, the CDR3 reads TGTGCCAGCAGCTCGCAGAGCTCCTATAATTCACCCCTCCACTTT.